Listed here are 32 T cell receptor beta chains from one sample, sequenced in a study of cytomegalovirus exposure and HLA in healthy donors. The study ran its PCR with 60 Vbeta and 13 Jbeta primers. Generated by immunoSEQ multiplex PCR, the TCRdb table keeps only in-frame clones and is missing some. The table shows approximately 220,000 clones, with about 81% occurring only once. What was sequenced was PBMCs. The receptors stem from a man in his forties in good health and CMV-seropositive.

DNA for the CDR3: TGCGCCAGCAGTCAAGGAAGGGCAGGTGGGAGGAATCAGCCCCAGCATTTT. Translation gives CASSQGRAGGRNQPQHF. J is TRBJ1-5 and V is TRBV23-1; D gene unclear. TRBV23-1 is marked as an open reading frame, function uncertain. V shed 2 bases and J shed 4 bases, with 18 bases lying between them. This CDR3 region has 17 residues.

The chain has TRBV7-9 and TRBJ1-4, with unresolved D. The CDR3 loop spans 14 amino acids. CDR1 SEHNR and CDR2 FQNEAQ come from the germline V gene (reference sequence). V lost 4 bases and J lost 8, with 14 bases in between. CDR3 amino acids: CASSSPKREEKLFF. The CDR3 DNA follows: TGTGCCAGCAGCTCCCCAAAAAGGGAGGAAAAACTGTTTTTT.

The chain joins TRBV18 to TRBJ1-5; D gene uncertain. Germline V gene data show CDR1 as KGHSH and CDR2 as LQKENI. The V end lost 3 bases, the J end lost 0 bases, and 3 bases lay between the germline ends. The CDR3 runs 13 residues. The CDR3 reads CASSPGSNQPQHF. The CDR3 DNA is TGTGCCAGCTCACCCGGTAGCAATCAGCCCCAGCATTTT.

The chain joins TRBV27 to TRBJ1-1, with D possibly TRBD1 on 6 matching bases. The CDR3 extends over 15 amino acids. V was cut by 0 bases and J by 2 bases, with 10 bases left in between. Germline V gives CDR1 MNHEY, CDR2 SMNVEV (reference sequence). CDR3 DNA: TGTGCCAGCAGTTTATCGGCAGGGGCTAACACTGAAGCTTTCTTT. Amino acids: CASSLSAGANTEAFF.

V and J are TRBV30 and TRBJ1-5, with 8 bases fitting TRBD1. The CDR3 consists of 13 residues. Germline CDR1 reads GTSNPN; CDR2 reads SVGIG (reference sequence). V was clipped by 4 bases and J by 2 bases; unmatched bases: 1. The CDR3 loop reads CAWNRGGNQPQHF. In DNA, the CDR3 is TGTGCCTGGAACAGGGGGGGCAATCAGCCCCAGCATTTT.

In this sample, this clone turned up once. This rearrangement joins TRBV9 to TRBJ2-5; 8 bases agree with TRBD2. V lost 0 bases to trimming and J lost 2 bases; unmatched junction nucleotides: 3. CDR3 length: 15 residues. Germline V gives CDR1 SGDLS, CDR2 YYNGEE. The CDR3 region is CASSVGGLVQETQYF. The CDR3 nucleotides are TGTGCCAGCAGCGTAGGGGGACTAGTACAAGAGACCCAGTACTTC.

In its sample, this clone was seen once. The J gene is TRBJ2-3, the V gene TRBV15; a possible D gene is TRBD2 (5 bases). The CDR3 runs 15 residues. V lost 5 bases, J lost 1 base, and 13 bases lay in between. The germline V gene encodes CDR1 LNHNV and CDR2 YYDKDF (reference sequence). The DNA of the CDR3 is TGTGCCACCAGCCCCCGGGGAGATGGCACAGATACGCAGTATTTT. This encodes CATSPRGDGTDTQYF.

The V call is TRBV6-4, the J call TRBJ2-3, with TRBD1 matching 9 bases. There are 15 residues in the CDR3. V lost 6 bases and J lost 2; bases outside the gene matches: 6. Germline V gives CDR1 MRHNA, CDR2 SNTAGT. The CDR3 spells CASRLQGAATDTQYF. The CDR3 DNA is TGTGCCAGCAGGCTACAGGGGGCAGCCACAGATACGCAGTATTTT.

V gene TRBV7-3 combines with J gene TRBJ2-7; 8 nucleotides match TRBD2. The germline CDR1 and CDR2 sequences are SGHTA and FQGTGA. The CDR3 is made up of 14 amino acids. Losses at the gene ends were 0 bases for V and 4 bases for J; bases not matched to a gene: 2. CDR3 region: CASSLTAGAYEQYF. Here the CDR3 DNA reads TGTGCCAGCAGCTTAACAGCGGGAGCGTACGAGCAGTACTTC.

V usage is TRBV7-9 and J usage is TRBJ2-7; maybe TRBD2 (5 bases). The CDR3 contains 14 residues. The germline gives CDR1 SEHNR, CDR2 FQNEAQ (reference sequence). With 5 bases removed from V and 2 bases from J, the gap between germline ends came to 13 bases. DNA of the CDR3: TGTGCCAGCAGCGACGGGCTAGCCCCCTACGAGCAGTACGTC. Translating it yields CASSDGLAPYEQYV.

V and J are TRBV28 and TRBJ1-1; tentatively, D is TRBD1 (6 bases). Germline values: CDR1 MDHEN, CDR2 SYDVKM. Trimming took off 7 bases at V and 0 bases at J, with 15 bases between the two ends. The CDR3 has 15 residues. The CDR3, as DNA: TGTGCCAGCACAGACCGGGACACCATGAACACTGAAGCTTTCTTT. Protein: CASTDRDTMNTEAFF.

The chain recombines TRBV7-2 with TRBJ1-5; TRBD1 aligns across 7 bases. Germline V lookup: CDR1 SGHTA, CDR2 FQGNSA. The CDR3 is made up of 15 amino acids. J gave up 2 bases and V 1 base, and 2 bases lay outside the gene matches. CDR3 loop: CASSLGGQGNQPQHF. The CDR3 nucleotides are TGTGCCAGCAGCTTAGGAGGACAGGGCAATCAGCCCCAGCATTTT.

A single count supports this clone. The chain employs TRBV19 and TRBJ1-2; 11 bases line up with TRBD1. The CDR3 spans 14 residues. Germline V lookup: CDR1 LNHDA, CDR2 SQIVND (reference sequence). With V trimmed by 6 bases and J by 4 bases, 4 bases remained unmatched. The CDR3 DNA sequence: TGTGCCAGTAGGGGACAGGGGGAGAGCTATGGCTACACCTTC. As protein: CASRGQGESYGYTF.

The V call is TRBV27, the J call TRBJ2-1; possible D gene TRBD1, 6 bases. The length of the CDR3 is 14 residues. Germline V gives CDR1 MNHEY, CDR2 SMNVEV (reference sequence). V gave up 5 bases and J gave up 8 bases, with 16 bases separating them. As DNA, the CDR3 is TGTGCCAGCAGTCCGAGGGACATAGTGGATGAGCAGTTCTTC. Translated, it gives CASSPRDIVDEQFF.

This clone was found a few times. This chain links TRBV20-1 with TRBJ2-2; D perhaps matches TRBD1 (5 bases). Per the germline V gene, CDR1 is DFQATT and CDR2 is SNEGSKA (reference sequence). The CDR3 length is 11 residues. V shed 3 bases and J shed 7 bases, with 6 bases lying between them. DNA for the CDR3: TGCAGTGCTAGCGGACACGGGGAGCTGTTTTTT. Amino acid sequence: CSASGHGELFF.

CDR3 protein: CASSGQANTEAFF. Written as DNA, the CDR3 is TGTGCCAGCAGCGGACAGGCGAACACTGAAGCTTTCTTT. This chain uses TRBV27 with TRBJ1-1; 7 bases line up with TRBD1. This CDR3 contains 13 residues. J lost 1 base, V lost 6 bases, and 2 bases had no gene match. Per the germline V gene, CDR1 is MNHEY and CDR2 is SMNVEV (reference sequence).

This clone occurred a few times. Written as DNA, the CDR3 is TGTGCCAGCAGCTTAGGCCAGGATCCGTCCTACGAGCAGTACTTC. Translating it yields CASSLGQDPSYEQYF. The genes are TRBV7-9 and TRBJ2-5; D not certain. The end of the DNA aligns better with TRBJ2-7, so the J call may be wrong. In germline, CDR1 is SEHNR, CDR2 FQNEAQ (reference sequence). The CDR3 has 15 residues.

The chain employs TRBV11-2 and TRBJ1-1, with 7 bases identical to TRBD1. The CDR3 is 15 residues long. V was pared by 5 bases and J by 4 bases, with 10 bases of the junction left unmatched. Germline V lookup: CDR1 SGHAT, CDR2 FQNNGV. CDR3 coding DNA: TGTGCCAGCAGCCTAGCGGGTGAGGGGGCCACTGAAGCTTTCTTT. It translates to CASSLAGEGATEAFF.

The chain recombines TRBV7-8 with TRBJ2-7; a possible D gene is TRBD2 (5 bases). CDR1 and CDR2 (germline): SGHVS, FQNEAQ. Trimming left V 5 bases short and J 2 bases short, with 13 bases between. The CDR3 covers 14 residues. DNA for the CDR3: TGTGCCAGCAGCCCCCGAGGGAACACCTACGAGCAGTACTTC. Amino acids: CASSPRGNTYEQYF.

In its sample, this clone was seen once. The chain couples TRBV5-5 to TRBJ1-2; the D is unclear. V lost 4 bases, J lost 2 bases, and 6 bases lay in between. The CDR3 spans 12 residues. CDR1 and CDR2 (germline): SGHKS, YYEKEE (reference sequence). The CDR3, as DNA: TGTGCCAGCAGCACATACAACTATGGCTACACCTTC. This sequence encodes CASSTYNYGYTF.

The chain recombines TRBV19 with TRBJ1-3; possible D gene TRBD1, 5 bases. Trimming pared 2 bases from V and 7 bases from J, leaving 6 bases between. In germline, CDR1 is LNHDA, CDR2 SQIVND (reference sequence). The CDR3 contains 12 residues. In DNA form, the CDR3 reads TGTGCCAGTAGTATACGACAGAACACCATATATTTT. Amino acids: CASSIRQNTIYF. The whole variable domain, remainder taken from reference TRBV19 and TRBJ1-3, is DGGITQSPKYLFRKEGQNVTLSCEQNLNHDAMYWYRQDPGQGLRLIYYSQIVNDFQKGDIAEGYSVSREKKESFPLTVTSAQKNPTAFYLCASSIRQNTIYFGEGSWLTVV.

The table lists this clone with a count of one. The V and J genes are TRBV7-3 and TRBJ2-5; no reliable D call. The CDR3 is made up of 14 amino acids. V gave up 1 base and J gave up 3 bases, with 9 bases separating them. Germline CDR1 reads SGHTA; CDR2 reads FQGTGA. The CDR3 spells CASSLKSRKETQYF. In DNA form, the CDR3 reads TGTGCCAGCAGCTTAAAGTCTAGGAAAGAGACCCAGTACTTC.

The chain links TRBV11-3 to TRBJ1-1; D gene unclear. Germline-derived CDR1 and CDR2 are SGHNT and YENEEA. V lost 2 bases and J 5 bases, leaving 9 bases between the germline ends. The CDR3 loop spans 13 amino acids. The DNA for the CDR3 is TGTGCCAGCAGCTTACCCGGGAGAACTGAAGCTTTCTTT. Protein: CASSLPGRTEAFF.

In DNA, the CDR3 is TGTGCCAGCAGCCAAATCCCGGGACACAACAATGAGCAGTTCTTC. Translation: CASSQIPGHNNEQFF. V usage is TRBV11-3 and J usage is TRBJ2-1, with D perhaps matching TRBD1 (6 bases). CDR1 is SGHNT and CDR2 is YENEEA in the germline V gene. The CDR3 is made up of 15 amino acids. V shed 5 bases and J shed 5 bases, with 16 bases lying between them.

The rearrangement joins TRBV27 to TRBJ2-5; possibly TRBD2 for D (7 bases). The CDR3 sequence is 16 residues long. V lost 4 bases and J lost 4, with 19 bases in between. From germline, CDR1 is MNHEY and CDR2 SMNVEV (reference sequence). The CDR3 is CASSSVAERGGETQYF. In DNA form, the CDR3 reads TGTGCCAGCAGTTCAGTAGCGGAGAGGGGGGGAGAGACCCAGTACTTC.

This clone was observed a few times. V usage is TRBV19 and J usage is TRBJ2-7; TRBD1 matches 7 bases. With 3 bases clipped from V and 2 bases from J, the junction kept 4 bases outside the gene matches. Germline-derived CDR1 and CDR2 are LNHDA and SQIVND (reference sequence). The CDR3 is 14 amino acids. The CDR3 is CASSIKGQTYEQYF. The CDR3 DNA reads as TGTGCCAGTAGTATCAAGGGACAGACCTACGAGCAGTACTTC.

This chain connects TRBV28 to TRBJ1-5, with D maybe TRBD1 (6 bases). The CDR3 covers 15 residues. V lost 5 bases, J lost 7 bases, and 18 bases lay in between. Germline lookup yields CDR1 MDHEN and CDR2 SYDVKM. The CDR3 sequence: CASSPPSTGKQPQHF. CDR3 DNA sequence: TGTGCCAGCAGTCCCCCAAGTACAGGGAAACAGCCCCAGCATTTT.

A word on this clone: The same CDR3 also results from other DNA sequences found in this sample. V is TRBV7-3 and J is TRBJ2-5, with TRBD2 matching over 8 bases. The germline V gene has CDR1 SGHTA and CDR2 FQGTGA. This CDR3 is 18 amino acids long. The V segment lost 5 bases and the J segment 5 bases; nucleotides outside the gene matches: 19. This CDR3 is CASSHQGRASGREETQYF. Here the CDR3 DNA reads TGTGCCAGCAGCCACCAGGGGCGGGCTAGCGGGCGGGAGGAGACCCAGTACTTC.

V and J are TRBV11-3 and TRBJ2-7; 8 positions match TRBD2. The CDR3 runs 13 residues. V lost 2 bases, J lost 4 bases, and 1 base stayed unmatched. Germline CDR1 reads SGHNT; CDR2 reads YENEEA. CDR3 nucleotides: TGTGCCAGCAGCTTACCGGGAGGGTACGAGCAGTACGTC. It is translated as CASSLPGGYEQYV.

V gene TRBV1 combines with J gene TRBJ1-2; the table's D call of TRBD1 was not tested on the DNA. TRBV1 is labeled a pseudogene. This CDR3 has 14 residues. This CDR3 reads CTSSPRDRNYGYTF. DNA for the CDR3: TGCACCAGCAGCCCAAGGGACAGGAACTATGGCTACACCTTC.

The V call is TRBV12-5, the J call TRBJ2-4, with 8 bases that match TRBD2. Germline CDR1 and CDR2: LGHNT and FRNRAP. The CDR3 extends over 16 amino acids. With V trimmed by 0 bases and J by 4 bases, 5 bases remained unmatched. The CDR3 sequence is CASGLVLAVSKNIQYF. Here the CDR3 DNA reads TGTGCTAGTGGTTTGGTACTAGCGGTGTCTAAAAACATTCAGTACTTC.

The chain is built from TRBV25-1 and TRBJ1-2, with D possibly TRBD1 on 5 matching bases. The CDR3 loop spans 12 amino acids. Germline lookup yields CDR1 MGHDK and CDR2 SYGVNS. V shed 7 bases and J shed 4 bases, with 10 bases lying between them. The CDR3 region is CASNQGVYGYTF. CDR3 DNA sequence: TGTGCCAGCAATCAAGGGGTCTATGGCTACACCTTC.